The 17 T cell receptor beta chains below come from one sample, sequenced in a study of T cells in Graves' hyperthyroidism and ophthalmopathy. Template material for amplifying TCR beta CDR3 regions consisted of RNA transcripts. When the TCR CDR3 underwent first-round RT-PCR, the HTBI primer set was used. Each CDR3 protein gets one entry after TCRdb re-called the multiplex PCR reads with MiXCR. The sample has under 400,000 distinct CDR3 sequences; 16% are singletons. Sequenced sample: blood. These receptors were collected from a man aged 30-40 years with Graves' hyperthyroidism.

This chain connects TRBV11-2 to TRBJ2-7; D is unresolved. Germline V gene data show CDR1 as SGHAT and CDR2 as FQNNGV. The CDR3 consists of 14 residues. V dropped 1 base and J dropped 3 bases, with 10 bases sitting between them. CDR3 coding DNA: TGTGCCAGCAGCTTAGGCAACCAGAACTACGAGCAGTACTTC. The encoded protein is CASSLGNQNYEQYF.

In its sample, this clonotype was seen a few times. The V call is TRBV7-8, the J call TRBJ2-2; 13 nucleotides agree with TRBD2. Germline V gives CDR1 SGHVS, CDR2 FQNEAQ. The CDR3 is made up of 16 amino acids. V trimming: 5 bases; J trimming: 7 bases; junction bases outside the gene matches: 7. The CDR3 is CASSPWTSGRGGELFF. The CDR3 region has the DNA TGTGCCAGCAGCCCGTGGACTAGCGGGAGAGGCGGGGAGCTGTTTTTT.

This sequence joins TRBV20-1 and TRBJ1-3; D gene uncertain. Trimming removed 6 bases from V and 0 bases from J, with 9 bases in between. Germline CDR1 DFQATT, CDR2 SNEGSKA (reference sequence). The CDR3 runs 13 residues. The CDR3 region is CSAKENSGNTIYF. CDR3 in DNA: TGCAGTGCAAAAGAAAACTCTGGAAACACCATATATTTT.

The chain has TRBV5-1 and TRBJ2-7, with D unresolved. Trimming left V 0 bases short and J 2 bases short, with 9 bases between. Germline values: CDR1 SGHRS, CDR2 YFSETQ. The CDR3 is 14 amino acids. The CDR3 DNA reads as TGCGCCAGCAGCTTGGTGGCCACGACCTACGAGCAGTACTTC. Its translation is CASSLVATTYEQYF.

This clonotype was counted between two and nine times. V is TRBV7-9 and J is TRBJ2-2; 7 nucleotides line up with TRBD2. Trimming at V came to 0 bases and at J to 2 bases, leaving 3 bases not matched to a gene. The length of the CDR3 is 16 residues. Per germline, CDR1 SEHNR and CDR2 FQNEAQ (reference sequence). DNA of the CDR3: TGTGCCAGCAGCTTAGCGACTAGCCACAACACCGGGGAGCTGTTTTTT. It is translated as CASSLATSHNTGELFF.

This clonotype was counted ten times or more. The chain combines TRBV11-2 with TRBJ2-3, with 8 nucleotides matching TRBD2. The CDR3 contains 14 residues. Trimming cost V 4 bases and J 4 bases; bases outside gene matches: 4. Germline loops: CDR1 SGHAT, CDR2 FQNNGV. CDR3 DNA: TGTGCCAGCAGCTACGGGACTAGTCCAGATACGCAGTATTTT. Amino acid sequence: CASSYGTSPDTQYF.

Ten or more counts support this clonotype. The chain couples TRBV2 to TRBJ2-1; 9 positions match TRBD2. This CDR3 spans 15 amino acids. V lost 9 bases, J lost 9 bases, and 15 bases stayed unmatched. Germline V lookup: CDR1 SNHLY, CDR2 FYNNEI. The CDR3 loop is CARGVLIAGVSEQFF. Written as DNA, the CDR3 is TGTGCCAGGGGGGTGCTGATAGCGGGAGTATCTGAGCAGTTCTTC.

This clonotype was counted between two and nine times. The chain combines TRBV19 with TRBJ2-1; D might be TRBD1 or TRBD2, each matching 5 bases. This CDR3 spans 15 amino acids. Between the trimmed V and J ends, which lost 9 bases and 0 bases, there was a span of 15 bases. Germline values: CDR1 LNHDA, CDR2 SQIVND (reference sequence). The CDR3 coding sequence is TGTGCCAGCCGAACCACAGGAGGCTCCTACAATGAGCAGTTCTTC. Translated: CASRTTGGSYNEQFF.

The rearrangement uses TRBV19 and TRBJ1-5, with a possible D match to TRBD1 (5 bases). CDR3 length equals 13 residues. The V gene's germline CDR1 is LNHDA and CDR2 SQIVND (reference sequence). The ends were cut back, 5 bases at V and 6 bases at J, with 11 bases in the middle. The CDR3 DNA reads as TGTGCCAGTAGTGGGACCGGGCCTCAGCCCCAGCATTTT. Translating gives CASSGTGPQPQHF.

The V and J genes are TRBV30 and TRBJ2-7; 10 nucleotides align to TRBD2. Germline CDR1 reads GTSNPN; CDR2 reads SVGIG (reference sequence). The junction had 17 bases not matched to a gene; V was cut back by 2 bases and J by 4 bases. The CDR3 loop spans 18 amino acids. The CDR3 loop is CAWSSPAGGPGHPYEQYF. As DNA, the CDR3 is TGTGCCTGGAGTTCGCCAGCGGGAGGGCCCGGACATCCTTACGAGCAGTACTTC.

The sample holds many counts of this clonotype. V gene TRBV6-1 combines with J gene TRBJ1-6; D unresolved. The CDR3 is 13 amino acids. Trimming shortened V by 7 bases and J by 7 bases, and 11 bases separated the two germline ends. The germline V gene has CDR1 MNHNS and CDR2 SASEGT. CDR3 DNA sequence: TGTGCCAGCACCAACAACGGGAATTCACCCCTCCACTTT. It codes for CASTNNGNSPLHF.

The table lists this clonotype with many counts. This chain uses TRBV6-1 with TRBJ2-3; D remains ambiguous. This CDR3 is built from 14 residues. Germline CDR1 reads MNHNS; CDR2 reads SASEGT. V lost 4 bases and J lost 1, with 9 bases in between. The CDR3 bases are TGTGCCAGCAGTGCCCTGGGTCGCACAGATACGCAGTATTTT. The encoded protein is CASSALGRTDTQYF.

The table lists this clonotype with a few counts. As DNA, the CDR3 is TGCAGTGTAAGGACCGGCGTACGCATTCAGTACTTC. Protein product: CSVRTGVRIQYF. The chain links TRBV20-1 to TRBJ2-4; D not resolved. The CDR3 runs 12 residues. Between the trimmed V and J ends, which lost 7 bases and 9 bases, there was a span of 16 bases. CDR1 is DFQATT and CDR2 is SNEGSKA in the germline V gene (reference sequence).

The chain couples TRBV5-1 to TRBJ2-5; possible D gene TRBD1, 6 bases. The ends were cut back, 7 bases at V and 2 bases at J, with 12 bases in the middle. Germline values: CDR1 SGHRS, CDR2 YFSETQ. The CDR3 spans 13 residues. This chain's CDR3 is CASASQGQETQYF. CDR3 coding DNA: TGCGCCAGCGCCTCACAGGGACAAGAGACCCAGTACTTC.

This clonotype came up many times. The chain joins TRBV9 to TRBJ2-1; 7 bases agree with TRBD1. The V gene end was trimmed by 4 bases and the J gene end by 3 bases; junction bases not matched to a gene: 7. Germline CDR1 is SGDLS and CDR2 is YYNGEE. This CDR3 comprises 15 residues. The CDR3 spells CASSLRTGFYNEQFF. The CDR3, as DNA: TGTGCCAGCAGCCTCAGGACAGGATTCTACAATGAGCAGTTCTTC.

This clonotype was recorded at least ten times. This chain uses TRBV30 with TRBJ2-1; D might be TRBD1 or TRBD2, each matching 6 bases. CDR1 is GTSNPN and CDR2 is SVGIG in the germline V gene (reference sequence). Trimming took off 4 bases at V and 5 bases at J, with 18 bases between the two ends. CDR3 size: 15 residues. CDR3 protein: CAWMGKGGENNEQFF. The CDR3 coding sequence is TGTGCCTGGATGGGGAAGGGGGGTGAGAACAATGAGCAGTTCTTC.

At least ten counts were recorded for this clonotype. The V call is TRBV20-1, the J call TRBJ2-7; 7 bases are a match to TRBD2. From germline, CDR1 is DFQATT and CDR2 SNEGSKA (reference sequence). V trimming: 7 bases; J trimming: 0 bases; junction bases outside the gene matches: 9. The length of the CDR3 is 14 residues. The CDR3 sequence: CSVKGAGSSYEQYF. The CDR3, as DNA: TGCAGTGTAAAGGGAGCGGGAAGCTCCTACGAGCAGTACTTC.